There are a few counts of the clone carrying this TCR beta chain. The target antigen is unknown. The data stem from a study of CD8 T cells in ankylosing spondylitis. Quantitative 5'-RACE with molecular barcodes generated TCR beta libraries. Via MiXCR, TCRdb re-called the 5' RACE reads, giving one row per CDR3 protein. The sample consists of about 540,000 distinct CDR3 sequences, roughly 13% of them appearing once. Findings and caveats of the study: Reportedly, matched ankylosing spondylitis synovial fluid was significantly enriched for disease-linked clones. Prior literature has documented some motif variants in synovial fluid and blood from reactive arthritis. CD8+ cells made up the disease-linked clones, which were relatively rare in peripheral blood. Blood from ankylosing spondylitis patients appeared to carry a characteristic roughly eight-variant TCR beta motif.

This TCR was sampled from a male donor with ankylosing spondylitis. The sequenced material came from blood, either unsorted or a sorted T cell fraction (not recorded which).

CDR3 DNA: TGTGCCAGCAGCTTGGCTGGGGTGGACAATACGCAGTATTTT. Amino acid sequence: CASSLAGVDNTQYF. The chain combines TRBV5-6 with TRBJ2-3; maybe TRBD1 (5 bases). The CDR3 length is 14 residues. V lost 0 bases and J 7 bases, leaving 12 bases between the germline ends. Germline V lookup: CDR1 SGHDT, CDR2 YYEEEE.